The clone carrying this TCR beta chain has a handful of counts. Using its own MiXCR run on the 5' RACE reads, TCRdb lists one record per CDR3 protein. The sample carries some 200,000 distinct CDR3 sequences, 9.5% recorded once. The data are from a study of T-cell memory formation after mild COVID-19. The clonotype comes from a young man who had mild COVID-19 (a few samples of this study predate the infection). Cell type and time point are not known. The sample comprised PBMCs or a T cell subset sorted from them (not recorded which).

The CDR3: CASSLGSNTGELFF. CDR3 DNA sequence: TGTGCCAGCAGTTTGGGAAGTAACACCGGGGAGCTGTTTTTT. The V call is TRBV7-3, the J call TRBJ2-2; D is unresolved. V was pared by 6 bases and J by 2 bases, with 10 bases between. Germline V lookup: CDR1 SGHTA, CDR2 FQGTGA. The CDR3 length is 14 residues.